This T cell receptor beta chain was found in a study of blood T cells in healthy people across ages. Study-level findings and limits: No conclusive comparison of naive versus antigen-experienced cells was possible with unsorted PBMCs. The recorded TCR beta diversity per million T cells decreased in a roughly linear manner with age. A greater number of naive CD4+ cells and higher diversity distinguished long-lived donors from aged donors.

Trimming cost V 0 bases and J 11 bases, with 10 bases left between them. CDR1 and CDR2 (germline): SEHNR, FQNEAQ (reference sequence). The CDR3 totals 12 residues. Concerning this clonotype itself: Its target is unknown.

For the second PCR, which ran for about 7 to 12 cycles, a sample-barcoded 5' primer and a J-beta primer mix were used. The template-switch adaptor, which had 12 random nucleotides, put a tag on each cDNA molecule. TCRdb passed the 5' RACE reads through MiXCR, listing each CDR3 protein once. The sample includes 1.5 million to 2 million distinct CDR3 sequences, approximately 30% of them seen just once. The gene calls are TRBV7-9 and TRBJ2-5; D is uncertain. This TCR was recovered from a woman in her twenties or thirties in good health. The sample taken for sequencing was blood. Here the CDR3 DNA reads TGTGCCAGCAGCTTAGCTAGAGAGGAGCAGTACTTC. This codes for CASSLAREEQYF.